This T cell receptor (beta chain) was identified during a study of cytomegalovirus exposure and HLA in healthy donors. This clone occurred a few times. CDR3 length: 13 amino acids. Trimming pared 1 base from V and 5 bases from J, leaving 8 bases between. Germline values: CDR1 MGHDK, CDR2 SYGVNS. PCR used 60 Vbeta primers and 13 Jbeta primers. TCRdb's copy holds only in-frame clones and misses some; the assay was immunoSEQ multiplex PCR. The table records 200,000 to 250,000 clones, over 60% of them present only once. This sequence originates from a man between 18 and 29 years old in good health and CMV-seronegative. The specimen was PBMCs. V and J are TRBV25-1 and TRBJ1-2; D call uncertain. The CDR3 region has the DNA TGTGCCAGCAGTGAATTTCGGGAGTATGGCTACACCTTC. It specifies CASSEFREYGYTF.